This TCR beta chain was sequenced during a study of blood T cell repertoires in COVID-19. In the authors' workflow: Estimates of nucleated cell counts were drawn from the amplification of reference gene primers. Clones were read by immunoSEQ multiplex PCR, and TCRdb kept only the in-frame ones, dropping some. V and J calls and clone size are those listed in that table; D and trimming were worked out from the DNA. The sample lists 130,000 to 150,000 clones, approximately 83% seen once, with approximately 8% in the top ten. This clone was seen once. The J segment lost 1 base and the V segment lost 6 bases, leaving 4 bases of the junction unmatched. The CDR3 runs 15 residues. In germline, CDR1 is KGHSH, CDR2 LQKENI.

The sequencing input was peripheral blood. This sequence originates from a woman aged 60-75 years with COVID-19, enrolled during active disease. The rearrangement uses TRBV18 and TRBJ2-2, with 8 bases that match TRBD1. For the CDR3, the DNA is TGTGCCAGCTCGCAGGGGGCGCTGAACACCGGGGAGCTGTTTTTT. Translated: CASSQGALNTGELFF. The variable domain in full, with the rest retrieved from reference TRBV18 and TRBJ2-2, is NAGVMQNPRHLVRRRGQEARLRCSPMKGHSHVYWYRQLPEEGLKFMVYLQKENIIDESGMPKERFSAEFPKEGPSILRIQQVVRGDSAAYFCASSQGALNTGELFFGEGSRLTVL.